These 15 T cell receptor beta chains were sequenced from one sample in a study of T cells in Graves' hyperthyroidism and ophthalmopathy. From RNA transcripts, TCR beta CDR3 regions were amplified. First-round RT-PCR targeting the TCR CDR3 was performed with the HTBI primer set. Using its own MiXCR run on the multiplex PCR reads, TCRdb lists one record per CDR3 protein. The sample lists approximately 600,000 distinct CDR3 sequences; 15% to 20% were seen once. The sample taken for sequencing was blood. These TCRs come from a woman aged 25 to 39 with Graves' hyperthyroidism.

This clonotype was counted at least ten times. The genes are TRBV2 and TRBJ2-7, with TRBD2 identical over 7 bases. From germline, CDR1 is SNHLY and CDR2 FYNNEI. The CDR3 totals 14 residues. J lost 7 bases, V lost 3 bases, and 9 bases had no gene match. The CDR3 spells CASSDRSGDDEQYF. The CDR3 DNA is TGTGCCAGCAGTGATCGCAGCGGGGATGATGAGCAGTACTTC.

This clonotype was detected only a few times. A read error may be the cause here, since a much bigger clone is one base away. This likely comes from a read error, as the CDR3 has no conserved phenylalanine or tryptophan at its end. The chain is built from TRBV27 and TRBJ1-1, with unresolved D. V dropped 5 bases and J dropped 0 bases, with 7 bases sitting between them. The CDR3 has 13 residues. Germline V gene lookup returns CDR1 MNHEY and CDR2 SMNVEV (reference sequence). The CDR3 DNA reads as TGTGCCAGCAGTCTACGGATGAACACTGAAGCTTTCCTT. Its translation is CASSLRMNTEAFL.

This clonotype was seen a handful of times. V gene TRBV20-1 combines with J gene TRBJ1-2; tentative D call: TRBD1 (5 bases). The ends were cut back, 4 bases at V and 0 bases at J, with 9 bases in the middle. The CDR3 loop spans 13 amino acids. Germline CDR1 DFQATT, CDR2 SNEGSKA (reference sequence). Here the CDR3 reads CSAIQASNYGYTF. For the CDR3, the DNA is TGCAGTGCTATACAGGCCTCTAACTATGGCTACACCTTC.

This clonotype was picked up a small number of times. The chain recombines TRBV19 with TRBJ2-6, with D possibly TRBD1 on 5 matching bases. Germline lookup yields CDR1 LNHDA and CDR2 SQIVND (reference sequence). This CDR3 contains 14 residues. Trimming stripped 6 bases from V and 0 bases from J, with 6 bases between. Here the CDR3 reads CASRDNSGANVLTF. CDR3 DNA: TGTGCCAGTAGGGACAACTCTGGGGCCAACGTCCTGACTTTC.

The CDR3: CASSLGGRQGANTGELFF. The CDR3 DNA is TGTGCCAGCAGCTTAGGGGGTAGGCAGGGGGCGAACACCGGGGAGCTGTTTTTT. J is TRBJ2-2 and V is TRBV11-2; 7 nucleotides align to TRBD1. With 1 base clipped from V and 0 bases from J, the junction kept 8 bases outside the gene matches. CDR1 is SGHAT, CDR2 FQNNGV, per germline. The CDR3 is made up of 18 amino acids.

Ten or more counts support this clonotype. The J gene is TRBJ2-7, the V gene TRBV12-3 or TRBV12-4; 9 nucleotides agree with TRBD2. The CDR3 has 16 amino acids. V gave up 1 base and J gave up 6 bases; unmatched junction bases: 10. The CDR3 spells CASSLGGGRASGEQYF. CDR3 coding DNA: TGTGCCAGCAGTTTAGGGGGCGGGAGGGCCTCCGGCGAGCAGTACTTC.

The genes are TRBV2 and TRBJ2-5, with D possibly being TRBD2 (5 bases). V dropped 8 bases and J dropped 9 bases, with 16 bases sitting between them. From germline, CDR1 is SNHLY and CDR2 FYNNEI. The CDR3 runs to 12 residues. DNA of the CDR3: TGTGCCAGCGGCGAGGGCGTATGGTCCCAGTACTTC. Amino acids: CASGEGVWSQYF.

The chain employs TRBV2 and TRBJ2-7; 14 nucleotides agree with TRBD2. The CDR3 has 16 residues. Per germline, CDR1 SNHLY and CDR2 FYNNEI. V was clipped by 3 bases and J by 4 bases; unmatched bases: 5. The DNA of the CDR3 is TGTGCCAGCAGTGATCCGGGACTAGCGGGGGTATACGAGCAGTACTTC. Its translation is CASSDPGLAGVYEQYF.

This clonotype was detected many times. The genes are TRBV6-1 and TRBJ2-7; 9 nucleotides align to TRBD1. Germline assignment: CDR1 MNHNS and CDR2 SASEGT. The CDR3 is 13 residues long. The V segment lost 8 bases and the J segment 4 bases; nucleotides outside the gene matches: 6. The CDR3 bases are TGTGCCAGCCGGACAGGGGAAGGGTACGAGCAGTACTTC. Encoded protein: CASRTGEGYEQYF.

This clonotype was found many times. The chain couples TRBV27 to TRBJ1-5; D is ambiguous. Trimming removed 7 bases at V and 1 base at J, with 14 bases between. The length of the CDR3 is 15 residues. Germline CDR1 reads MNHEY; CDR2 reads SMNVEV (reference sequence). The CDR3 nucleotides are TGTGCCAGCATGCACCGGTTGGGGAGCAATCAGCCCCAGCATTTT. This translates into CASMHRLGSNQPQHF.

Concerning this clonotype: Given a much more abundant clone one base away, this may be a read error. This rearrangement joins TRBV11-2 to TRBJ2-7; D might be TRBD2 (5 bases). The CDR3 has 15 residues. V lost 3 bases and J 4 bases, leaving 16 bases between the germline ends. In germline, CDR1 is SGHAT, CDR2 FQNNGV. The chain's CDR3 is CASSFPAGPRYEQYF. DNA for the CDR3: TGTGCCAGCAGCTTCCCTGCGGGCCCGCGATACGAGCAGTACTTC.

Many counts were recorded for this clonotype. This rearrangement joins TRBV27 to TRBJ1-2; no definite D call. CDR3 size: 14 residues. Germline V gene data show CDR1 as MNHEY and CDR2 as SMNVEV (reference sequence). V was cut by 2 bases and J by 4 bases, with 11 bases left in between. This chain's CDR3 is CASSLRVGVYGYTF. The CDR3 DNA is TGTGCCAGCAGTTTAAGGGTCGGGGTCTATGGCTACACCTTC.

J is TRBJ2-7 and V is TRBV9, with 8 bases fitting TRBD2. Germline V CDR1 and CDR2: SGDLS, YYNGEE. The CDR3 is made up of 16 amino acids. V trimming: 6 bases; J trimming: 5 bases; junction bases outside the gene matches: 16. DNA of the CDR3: TGTGCCAGCACCAAATCCCCCGGGCGGGGGGTAAACGAGCAGTACTTC. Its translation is CASTKSPGRGVNEQYF.

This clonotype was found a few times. The CDR3 region is CASSPGTSANNEQFF. DNA for the CDR3: TGCGCCAGCAGCCCCGGGACTAGCGCGAACAATGAGCAGTTCTTC. The chain carries TRBV5-1 and TRBJ2-1, with 10 bases identical to TRBD2. This CDR3 has 15 residues. The germline V gene has CDR1 SGHRS and CDR2 YFSETQ. V dropped 4 bases and J dropped 5; count of bases not matched to a gene: 6.

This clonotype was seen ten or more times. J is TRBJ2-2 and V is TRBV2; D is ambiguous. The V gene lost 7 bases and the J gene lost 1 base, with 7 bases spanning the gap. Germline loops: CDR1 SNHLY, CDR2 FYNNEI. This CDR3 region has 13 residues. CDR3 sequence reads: CASTTQNTGELFF. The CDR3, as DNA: TGTGCCAGCACGACTCAGAACACCGGGGAGCTGTTTTTT.